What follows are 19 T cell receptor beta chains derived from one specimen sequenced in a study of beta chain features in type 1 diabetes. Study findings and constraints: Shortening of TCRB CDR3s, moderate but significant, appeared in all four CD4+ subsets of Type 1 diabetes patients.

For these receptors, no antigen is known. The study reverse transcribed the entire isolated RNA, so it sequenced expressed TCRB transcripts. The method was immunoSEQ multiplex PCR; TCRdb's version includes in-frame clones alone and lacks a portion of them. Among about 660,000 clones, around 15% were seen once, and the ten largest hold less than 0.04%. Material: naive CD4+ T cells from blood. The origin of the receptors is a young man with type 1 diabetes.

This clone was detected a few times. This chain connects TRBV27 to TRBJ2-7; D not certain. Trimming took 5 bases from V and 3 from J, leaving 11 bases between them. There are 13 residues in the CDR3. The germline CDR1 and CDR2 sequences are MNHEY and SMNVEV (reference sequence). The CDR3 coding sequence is TGTGCCAGCAGTCTTGCGTGGAGCTACGAGCAGTACTTC. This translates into CASSLAWSYEQYF.

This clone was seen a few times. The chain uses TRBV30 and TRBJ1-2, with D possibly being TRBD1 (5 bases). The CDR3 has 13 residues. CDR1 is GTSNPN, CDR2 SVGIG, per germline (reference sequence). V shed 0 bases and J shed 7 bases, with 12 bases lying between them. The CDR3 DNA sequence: TGTGCCTGGAGTGTACTGGGGGGAGGTGGCTACACCTTC. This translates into CAWSVLGGGGYTF.

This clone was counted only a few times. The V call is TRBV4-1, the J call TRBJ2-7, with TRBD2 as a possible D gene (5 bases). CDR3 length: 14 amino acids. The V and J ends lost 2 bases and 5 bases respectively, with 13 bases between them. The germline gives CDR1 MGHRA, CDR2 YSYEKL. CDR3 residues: CASSQIIASHEQYF. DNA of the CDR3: TGCGCCAGCAGCCAAATCATAGCGTCCCACGAGCAGTACTTC.

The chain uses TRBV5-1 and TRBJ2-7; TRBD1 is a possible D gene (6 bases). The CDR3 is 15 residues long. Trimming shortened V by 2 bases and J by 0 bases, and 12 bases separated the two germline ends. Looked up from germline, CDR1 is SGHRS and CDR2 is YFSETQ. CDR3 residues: CASSFGQLPSYEQYF. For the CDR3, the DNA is TGCGCCAGCAGCTTCGGACAGCTCCCCTCCTACGAGCAGTACTTC.

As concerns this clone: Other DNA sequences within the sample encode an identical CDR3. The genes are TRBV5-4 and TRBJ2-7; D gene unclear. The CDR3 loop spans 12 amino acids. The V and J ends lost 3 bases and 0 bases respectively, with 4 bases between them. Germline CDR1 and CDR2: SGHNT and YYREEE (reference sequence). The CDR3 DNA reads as TGTGCCAGCAGCTCCGACTCCTACGAGCAGTACTTC. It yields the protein CASSSDSYEQYF.

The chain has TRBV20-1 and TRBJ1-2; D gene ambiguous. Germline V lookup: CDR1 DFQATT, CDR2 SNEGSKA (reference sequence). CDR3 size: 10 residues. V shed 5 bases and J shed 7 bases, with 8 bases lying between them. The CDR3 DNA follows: TGCAGTGCTTTTGCTCCTGGCTACACCTTC. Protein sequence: CSAFAPGYTF.

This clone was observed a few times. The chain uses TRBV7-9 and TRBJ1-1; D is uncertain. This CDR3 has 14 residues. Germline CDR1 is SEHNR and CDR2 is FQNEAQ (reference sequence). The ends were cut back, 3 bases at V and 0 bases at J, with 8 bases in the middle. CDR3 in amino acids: CASSFPTVNTEAFF. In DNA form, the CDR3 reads TGTGCCAGCAGCTTTCCAACAGTGAACACTGAAGCTTTCTTT.

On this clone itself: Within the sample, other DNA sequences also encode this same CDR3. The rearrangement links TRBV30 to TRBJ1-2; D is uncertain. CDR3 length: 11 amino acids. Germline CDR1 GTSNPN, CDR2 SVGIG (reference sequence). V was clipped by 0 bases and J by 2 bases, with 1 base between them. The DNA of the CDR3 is TGTGCCTGGAGTGTCAACTATGGCTACACCTTC. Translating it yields CAWSVNYGYTF.

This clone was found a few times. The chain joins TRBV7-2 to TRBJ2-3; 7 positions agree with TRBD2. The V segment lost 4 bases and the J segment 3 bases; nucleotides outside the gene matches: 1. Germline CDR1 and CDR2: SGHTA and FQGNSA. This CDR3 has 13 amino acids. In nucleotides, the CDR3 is TGTGCCAGCAGCTCAGCGGGGACAGATACGCAGTATTTT. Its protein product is CASSSAGTDTQYF.

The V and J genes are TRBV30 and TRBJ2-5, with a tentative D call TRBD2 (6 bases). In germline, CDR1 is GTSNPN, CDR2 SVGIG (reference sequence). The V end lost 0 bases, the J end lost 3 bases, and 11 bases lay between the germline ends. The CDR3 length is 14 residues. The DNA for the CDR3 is TGTGCCTGGAGTGTAAACGGGAGAAAAGAGACCCAGTACTTC. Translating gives CAWSVNGRKETQYF.

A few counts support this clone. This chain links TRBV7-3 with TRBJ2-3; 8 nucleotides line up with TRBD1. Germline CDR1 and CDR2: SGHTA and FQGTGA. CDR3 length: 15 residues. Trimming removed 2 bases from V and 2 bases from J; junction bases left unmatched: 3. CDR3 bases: TGTGCCAGCAGCTTACAGGGGGCGGCCACAGATACGCAGTATTTT. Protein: CASSLQGAATDTQYF.

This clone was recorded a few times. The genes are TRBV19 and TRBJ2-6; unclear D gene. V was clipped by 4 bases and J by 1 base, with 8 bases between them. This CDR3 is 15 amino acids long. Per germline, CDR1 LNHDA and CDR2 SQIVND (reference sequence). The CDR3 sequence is CASSRRESGANVLTF. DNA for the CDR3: TGTGCCAGTAGTAGGAGAGAGTCTGGGGCCAACGTCCTGACTTTC.

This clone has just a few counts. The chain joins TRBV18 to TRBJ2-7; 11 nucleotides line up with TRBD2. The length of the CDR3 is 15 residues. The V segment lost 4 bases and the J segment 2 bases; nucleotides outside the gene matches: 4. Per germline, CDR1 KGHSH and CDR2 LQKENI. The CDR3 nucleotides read TGTGCCAGCTCACTAGCGGGGGGGCCCCCCTACGAGCAGTACTTC. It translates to CASSLAGGPPYEQYF.

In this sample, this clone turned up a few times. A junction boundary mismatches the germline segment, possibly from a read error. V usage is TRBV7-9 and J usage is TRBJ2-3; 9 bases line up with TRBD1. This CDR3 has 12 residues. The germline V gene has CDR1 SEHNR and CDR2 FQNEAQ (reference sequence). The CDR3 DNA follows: TGCGGGGGACAGGGCTTTACAGATACGCAGTATTTT. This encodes CGGQGFTDTQYF.

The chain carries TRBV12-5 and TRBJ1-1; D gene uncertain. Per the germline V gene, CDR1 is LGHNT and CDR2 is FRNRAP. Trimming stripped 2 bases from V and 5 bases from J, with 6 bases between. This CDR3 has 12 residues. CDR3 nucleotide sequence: TGTGCTAGTGGTTTGTATATGACTGAAGCTTTCTTT. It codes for CASGLYMTEAFF.

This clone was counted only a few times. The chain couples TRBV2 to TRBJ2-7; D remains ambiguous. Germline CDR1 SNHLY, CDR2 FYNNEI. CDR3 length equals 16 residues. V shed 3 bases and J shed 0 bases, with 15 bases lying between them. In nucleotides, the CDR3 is TGTGCCAGCAGTGACGTGATTAGTAGCCGCTCCTACGAGCAGTACTTC. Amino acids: CASSDVISSRSYEQYF.

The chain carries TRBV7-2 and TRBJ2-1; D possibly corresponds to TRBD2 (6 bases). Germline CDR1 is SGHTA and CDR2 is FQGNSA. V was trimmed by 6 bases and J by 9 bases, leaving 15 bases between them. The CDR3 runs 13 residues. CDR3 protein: CASRLTSVSEQFF. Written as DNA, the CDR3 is TGTGCCAGCAGATTGACTAGTGTGAGTGAGCAGTTCTTC.

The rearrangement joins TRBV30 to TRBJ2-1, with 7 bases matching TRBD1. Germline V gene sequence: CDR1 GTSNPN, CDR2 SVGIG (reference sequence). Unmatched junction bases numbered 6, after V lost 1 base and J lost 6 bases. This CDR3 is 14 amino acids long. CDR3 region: CAWSDVGQSNEQFF. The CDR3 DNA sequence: TGTGCCTGGAGTGACGTGGGACAGAGCAATGAGCAGTTCTTC. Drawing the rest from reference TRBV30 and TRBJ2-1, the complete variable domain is SQTIHQWPATLVQPVGSPLSLECTVEGTSNPNLYWYRQAAGRGLQLLFYSVGIGQISSEVPQNLSASRPQDRQFILSSKKLLLSDSGFYLCAWSDVGQSNEQFFGPGTRLTVL.

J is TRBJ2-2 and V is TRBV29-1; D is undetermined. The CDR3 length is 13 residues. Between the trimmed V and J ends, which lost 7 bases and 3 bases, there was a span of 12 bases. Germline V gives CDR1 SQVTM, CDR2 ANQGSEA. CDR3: CSGKGDYTGELFF. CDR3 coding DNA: TGCAGCGGCAAAGGTGACTACACCGGGGAGCTGTTTTTT.